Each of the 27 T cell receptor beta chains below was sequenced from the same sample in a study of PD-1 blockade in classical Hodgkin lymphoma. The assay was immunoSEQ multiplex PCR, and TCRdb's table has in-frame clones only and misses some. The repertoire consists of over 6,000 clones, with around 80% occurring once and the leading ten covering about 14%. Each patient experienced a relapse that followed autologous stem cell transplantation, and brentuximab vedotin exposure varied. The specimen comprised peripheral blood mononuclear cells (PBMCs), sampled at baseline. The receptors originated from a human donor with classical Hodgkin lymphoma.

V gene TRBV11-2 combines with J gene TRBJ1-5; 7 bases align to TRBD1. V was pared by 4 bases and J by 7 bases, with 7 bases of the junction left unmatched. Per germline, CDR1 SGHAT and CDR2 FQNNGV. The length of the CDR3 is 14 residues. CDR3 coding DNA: TGTGCCAGCAGCTCCTACAGGGGAGGGCAGCCCCAGCATTTT. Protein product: CASSSYRGGQPQHF.

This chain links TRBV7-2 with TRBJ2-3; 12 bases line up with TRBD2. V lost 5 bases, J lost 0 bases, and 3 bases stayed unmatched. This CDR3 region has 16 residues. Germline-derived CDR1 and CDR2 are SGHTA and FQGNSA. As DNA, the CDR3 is TGTGCCAGCAGCCCCGGGACTAGCGGGAGCACAGATACGCAGTATTTT. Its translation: CASSPGTSGSTDTQYF.

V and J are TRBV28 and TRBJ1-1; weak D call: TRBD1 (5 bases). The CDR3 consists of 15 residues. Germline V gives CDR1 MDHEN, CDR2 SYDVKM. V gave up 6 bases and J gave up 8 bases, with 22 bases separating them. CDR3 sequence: CASRSGGAELVEAFF. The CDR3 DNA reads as TGTGCCAGCAGGTCAGGAGGGGCCGAGTTGGTAGAAGCTTTCTTT.

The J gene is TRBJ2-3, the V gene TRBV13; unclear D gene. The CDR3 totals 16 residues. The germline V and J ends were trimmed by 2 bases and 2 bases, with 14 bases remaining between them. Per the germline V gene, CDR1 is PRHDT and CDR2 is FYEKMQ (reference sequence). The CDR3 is CASSLWARLNTDTQYF. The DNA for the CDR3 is TGTGCCAGCAGCTTATGGGCGCGGCTAAACACAGATACGCAGTATTTT.

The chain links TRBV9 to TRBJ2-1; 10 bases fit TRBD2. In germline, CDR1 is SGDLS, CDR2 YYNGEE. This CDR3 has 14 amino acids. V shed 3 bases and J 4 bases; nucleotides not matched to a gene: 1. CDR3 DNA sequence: TGTGCCAGCAGCGCGGGACTAGCGTACAATGAGCAGTTCTTC. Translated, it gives CASSAGLAYNEQFF.

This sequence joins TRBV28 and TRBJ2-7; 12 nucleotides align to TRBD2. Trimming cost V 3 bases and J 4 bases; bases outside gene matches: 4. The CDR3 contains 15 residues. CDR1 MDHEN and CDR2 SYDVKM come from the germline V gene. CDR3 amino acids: CASSFLAGGRYEQYF. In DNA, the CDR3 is TGTGCCAGCAGTTTTCTAGCGGGAGGGCGGTACGAGCAGTACTTC.

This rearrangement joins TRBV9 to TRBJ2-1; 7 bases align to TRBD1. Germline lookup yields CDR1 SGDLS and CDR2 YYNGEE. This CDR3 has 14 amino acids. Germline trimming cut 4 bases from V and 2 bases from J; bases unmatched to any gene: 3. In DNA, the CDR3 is TGTGCCAGCAGCATTGGACAGGCCTACAATGAGCAGTTCTTC. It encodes CASSIGQAYNEQFF.

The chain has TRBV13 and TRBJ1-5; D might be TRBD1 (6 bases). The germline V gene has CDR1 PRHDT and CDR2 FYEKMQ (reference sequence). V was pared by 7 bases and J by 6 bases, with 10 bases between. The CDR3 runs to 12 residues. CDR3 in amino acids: CASKQGSQPQHF. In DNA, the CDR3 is TGTGCCAGCAAACAGGGTAGTCAGCCCCAGCATTTT.

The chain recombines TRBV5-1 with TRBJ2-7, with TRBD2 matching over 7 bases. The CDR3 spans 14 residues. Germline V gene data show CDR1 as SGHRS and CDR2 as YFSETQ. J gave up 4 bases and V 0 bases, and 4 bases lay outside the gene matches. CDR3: CASSLGTGLYEQYF. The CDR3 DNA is TGCGCCAGCAGCTTGGGGACGGGACTATACGAGCAGTACTTC.

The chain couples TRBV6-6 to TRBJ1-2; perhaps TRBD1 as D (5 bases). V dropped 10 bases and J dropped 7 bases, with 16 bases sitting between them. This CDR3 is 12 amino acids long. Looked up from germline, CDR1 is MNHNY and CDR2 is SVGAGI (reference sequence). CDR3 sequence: CATRDGFSGYTF. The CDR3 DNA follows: TGTGCCACCCGGGACGGATTCTCTGGCTACACCTTC.

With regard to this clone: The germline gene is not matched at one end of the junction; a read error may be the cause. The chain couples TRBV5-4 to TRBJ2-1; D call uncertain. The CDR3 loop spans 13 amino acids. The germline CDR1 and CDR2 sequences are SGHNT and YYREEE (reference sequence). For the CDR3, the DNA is TGTGCCAGCACCTTGAGTGGTGAGGCTGAGCAGTTCTTC. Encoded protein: CASTLSGEAEQFF.

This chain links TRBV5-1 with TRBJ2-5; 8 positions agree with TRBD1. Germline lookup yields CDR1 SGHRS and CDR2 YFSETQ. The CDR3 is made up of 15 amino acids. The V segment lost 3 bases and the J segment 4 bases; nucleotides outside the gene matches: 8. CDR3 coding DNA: TGCGCCAGCAGCTCCCGGACAGGGCCTGGAGAGACCCAGTACTTC. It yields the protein CASSSRTGPGETQYF.

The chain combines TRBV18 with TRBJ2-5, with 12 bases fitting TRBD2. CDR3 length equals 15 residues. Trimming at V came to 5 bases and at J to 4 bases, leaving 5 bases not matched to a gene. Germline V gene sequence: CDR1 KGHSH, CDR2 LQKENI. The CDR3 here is CASSRTSGKPETQYF. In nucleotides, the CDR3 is TGTGCCAGCTCAAGGACTAGCGGGAAGCCAGAGACCCAGTACTTC.

CDR3 protein: CAIRPPGGANTEAFF. For the CDR3, the DNA is TGTGCCATCAGACCCCCTGGGGGGGCGAACACTGAAGCTTTCTTT. This chain connects TRBV10-3 to TRBJ1-1; a possible D gene is TRBD1 (6 bases). V was shortened by 6 bases and J by 1 base, with 15 bases between the two germline ends. Germline values: CDR1 ENHRY, CDR2 SYGVKD. The CDR3 has 15 amino acids.

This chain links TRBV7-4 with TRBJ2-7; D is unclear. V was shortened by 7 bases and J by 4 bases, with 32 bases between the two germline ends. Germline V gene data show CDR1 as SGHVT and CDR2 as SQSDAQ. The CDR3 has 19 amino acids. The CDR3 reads CASTVAIFRGLGQKYEQYF. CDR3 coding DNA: TGTGCCAGCACCGTAGCAATTTTTAGAGGTCTAGGTCAGAAGTACGAGCAGTACTTC.

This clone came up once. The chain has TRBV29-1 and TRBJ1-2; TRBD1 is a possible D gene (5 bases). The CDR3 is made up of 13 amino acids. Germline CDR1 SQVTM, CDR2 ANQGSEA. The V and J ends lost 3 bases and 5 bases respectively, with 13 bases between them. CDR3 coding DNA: TGCAGCGTTGAGTATGGGGCACCGTATGGCTACACCTTC. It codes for CSVEYGAPYGYTF.

CDR3 sequence reads: CASSRTGGSGNTIYF. The CDR3 DNA reads TGTGCCAGCAGTCGGACAGGGGGCTCTGGAAACACCATATATTTT. The chain couples TRBV6-5 to TRBJ1-3; TRBD1 aligns across 10 bases. J was trimmed by 0 bases and V by 5 bases; bases with no gene match: 1. The germline V gene has CDR1 MNHEY and CDR2 SVGAGI. This CDR3 has 15 residues.

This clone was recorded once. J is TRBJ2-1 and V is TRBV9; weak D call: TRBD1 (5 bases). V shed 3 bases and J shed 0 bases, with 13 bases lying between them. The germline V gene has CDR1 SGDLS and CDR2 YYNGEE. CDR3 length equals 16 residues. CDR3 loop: CASSGVRGGSYNEQFF. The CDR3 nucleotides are TGTGCCAGCAGCGGGGTTAGGGGTGGCTCCTACAATGAGCAGTTCTTC.

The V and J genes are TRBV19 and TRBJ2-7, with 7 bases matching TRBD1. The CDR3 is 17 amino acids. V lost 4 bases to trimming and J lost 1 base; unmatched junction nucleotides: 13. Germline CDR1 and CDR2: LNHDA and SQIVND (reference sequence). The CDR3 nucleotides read TGTGCCAGTAGTAGAGGGCGCCGGGACAGAGCTTCCTACGAGCAGTACTTC. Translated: CASSRGRRDRASYEQYF.

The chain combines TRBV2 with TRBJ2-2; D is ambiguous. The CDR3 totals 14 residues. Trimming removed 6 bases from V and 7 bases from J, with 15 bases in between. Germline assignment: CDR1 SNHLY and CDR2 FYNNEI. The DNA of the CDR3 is TGTGCCAGCAGGGGGATAATCTCGGGCGGGGAGCTGTTTTTT. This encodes CASRGIISGGELFF.

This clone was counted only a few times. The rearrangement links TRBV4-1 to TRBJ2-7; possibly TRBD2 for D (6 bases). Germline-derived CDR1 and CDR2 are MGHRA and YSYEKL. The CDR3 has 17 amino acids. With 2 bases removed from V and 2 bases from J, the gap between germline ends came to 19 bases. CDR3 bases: TGCGCCAGCAGCCAATCCCCCTCCGGGGGTACGCCCTACGAGCAGTACTTC. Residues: CASSQSPSGGTPYEQYF.

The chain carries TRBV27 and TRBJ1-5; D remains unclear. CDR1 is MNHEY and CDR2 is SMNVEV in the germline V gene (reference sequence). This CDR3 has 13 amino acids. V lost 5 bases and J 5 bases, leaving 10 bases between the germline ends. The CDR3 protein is CASSPRRDQPQHF. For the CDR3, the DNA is TGTGCCAGCAGTCCCCGTAGGGATCAGCCCCAGCATTTT.

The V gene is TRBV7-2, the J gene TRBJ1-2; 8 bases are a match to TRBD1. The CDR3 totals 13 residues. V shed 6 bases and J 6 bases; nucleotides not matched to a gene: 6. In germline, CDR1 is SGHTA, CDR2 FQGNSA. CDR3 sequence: CASRWTGPNGYTF. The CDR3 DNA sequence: TGTGCCAGCAGATGGACAGGGCCGAATGGCTACACCTTC.

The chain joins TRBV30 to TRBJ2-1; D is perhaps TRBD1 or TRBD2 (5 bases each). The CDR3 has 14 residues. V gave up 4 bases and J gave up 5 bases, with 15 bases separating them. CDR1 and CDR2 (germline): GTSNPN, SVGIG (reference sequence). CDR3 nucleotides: TGTGCCTGGAATAGTGGGAGAGGGGACAATGAGCAGTTCTTC. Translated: CAWNSGRGDNEQFF.

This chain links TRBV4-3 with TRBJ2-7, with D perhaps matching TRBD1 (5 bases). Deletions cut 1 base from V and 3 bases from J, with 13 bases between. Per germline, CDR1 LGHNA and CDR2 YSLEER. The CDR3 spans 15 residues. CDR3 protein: CASSQGYSGFYEQYF. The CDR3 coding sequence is TGCGCCAGCAGCCAAGGTTATTCAGGGTTCTACGAGCAGTACTTC.

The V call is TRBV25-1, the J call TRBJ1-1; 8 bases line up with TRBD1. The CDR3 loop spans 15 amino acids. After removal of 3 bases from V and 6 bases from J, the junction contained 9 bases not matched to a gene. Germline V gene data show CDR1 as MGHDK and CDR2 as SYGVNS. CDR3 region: CASSDPTGVRAEAFF. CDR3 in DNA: TGTGCCAGCAGTGATCCGACAGGGGTGAGGGCTGAAGCTTTCTTT.

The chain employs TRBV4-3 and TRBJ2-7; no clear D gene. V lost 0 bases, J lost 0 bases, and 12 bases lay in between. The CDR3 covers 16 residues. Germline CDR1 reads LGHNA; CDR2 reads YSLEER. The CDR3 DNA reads TGCGCCAGCAGCCAAGATCGGCAGATTCCCTCCTACGAGCAGTACTTC. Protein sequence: CASSQDRQIPSYEQYF.